Following are 11 T cell receptor beta chains from one sample sequenced in a study of CD8 T cells in ankylosing spondylitis. TCRdb ran MiXCR on the 5' RACE reads and lists one entry per CDR3 protein. Of hundreds of thousands of distinct CDR3 sequences listed, about 19% are singletons. Sequences were obtained from blood, either unsorted or a sorted T cell fraction (not recorded which). The receptors originated from a male donor with ankylosing spondylitis or in good health (not recorded which).

This clonotype has at least ten counts. A junction end diverges from the germline sequence, so it may reflect a read error. This chain joins TRBV5-1 and TRBJ2-5; 7 bases are shared with TRBD2. Germline V gives CDR1 SGHRS, CDR2 YFSETQ. This CDR3 has 14 amino acids. The CDR3 coding sequence is TGTGCCAGCAGTTTAAGGCTAGCGGAAGAGACCCAGTACTTC. Its translation is CASSLRLAEETQYF. The variable domain in full, completed from reference TRBV5-1 and TRBJ2-5, reads KAGVTQTPRYLIKTRGQQVTLSCSPISGHRSVSWYQQTPGQGLQFLFEYFSETQRNKGNFPGRFSGRQFSNSRSEMNVSTLELGDSALYLCASSLRLAEETQYFGPGTRLLVL.

This clonotype was seen ten or more times. The chain couples TRBV6-6 to TRBJ2-7; TRBD1 matches at 7 bases. Germline CDR1 is MNHNY and CDR2 is SVGAGI (reference sequence). The CDR3 runs to 12 residues. V lost 2 bases and J lost 10; bases outside the gene matches: 5. The CDR3 here is CASSYGTGEQYV. The CDR3 coding sequence is TGTGCCAGCAGTTACGGTACAGGGGAACAGTACGTC.

Comment on this clonotype: This may stem from a read error, because a much larger clone lies one nucleotide away. The chain uses TRBV5-1 and TRBJ2-3; tentative D call: TRBD1 (5 bases). In germline, CDR1 is SGHRS, CDR2 YFSETQ. The CDR3 is 16 amino acids. CDR3 sequence reads: CVSSTDRPSSTDTQYF. The DNA for the CDR3 is TGCGTCAGCAGCACCGACAGACCGTCTAGCACAGATACGCAGTATTTT.

V usage is TRBV6-5 and J usage is TRBJ2-1, with D possibly being TRBD1 (5 bases). Trimming cost V 6 bases and J 8 bases, with 11 bases left between them. Germline values: CDR1 MNHEY, CDR2 SVGAGI. The CDR3 has 12 amino acids. The CDR3 loop is CASRGASYEQFF. The CDR3 coding sequence is TGTGCCAGCAGAGGGGCGTCCTATGAGCAGTTCTTC.

The V call is TRBV12-3 or TRBV12-4, the J call TRBJ2-2; no definite D call. Between the trimmed V and J ends, which lost 2 bases and 0 bases, there was a span of 7 bases. CDR3 length equals 15 residues. The CDR3 sequence: CASSLTSANTGELFF. The CDR3 DNA reads as TGTGCCAGCAGTTTAACGTCAGCGAACACCGGGGAGCTGTTTTTT.

The chain links TRBV7-6 to TRBJ2-3, with D possibly being TRBD2 (6 bases). Trimming removed 2 bases at V and 4 bases at J, with 19 bases between. The CDR3 has 17 amino acids. Germline V CDR1 and CDR2: SGHVS, FNYEAQ. Written as DNA, the CDR3 is TGTGCCAGCAGCTTAATCCCGCCCGGGAGTCGGGCAGATACGCAGTATTTT. Protein sequence: CASSLIPPGSRADTQYF.

This clonotype was detected many times. The chain couples TRBV3-1 to TRBJ1-2; 10 positions match TRBD1. V shed 4 bases and J 5 bases; nucleotides not matched to a gene: 1. Germline assignment: CDR1 LGHDT and CDR2 YNNKEL (reference sequence). CDR3 length: 13 amino acids. The CDR3 DNA reads as TGTGCCAGCAGCCGGGGACAGGGGTATGGCTACACCTTC. Its protein product is CASSRGQGYGYTF.

This clonotype came up a few times. The rearrangement joins TRBV30 to TRBJ1-1; D not resolved. The length of the CDR3 is 13 residues. CDR1 and CDR2 from the germline V gene are GTSNPN and SVGIG (reference sequence). V was shortened by 1 base and J by 1 base, with 7 bases between the two germline ends. The CDR3 region is CAWSEVRNTEAFF. DNA for the CDR3: TGTGCCTGGAGTGAGGTGAGGAACACTGAAGCTTTCTTT.

V and J are TRBV25-1 and TRBJ2-3, with D possibly matching TRBD1 (6 bases). V gave up 3 bases and J gave up 4 bases, with 14 bases separating them. Per germline, CDR1 MGHDK and CDR2 SYGVNS. The CDR3 runs 15 residues. This chain's CDR3 is CASSEAAGVADTQYF. The CDR3, as DNA: TGTGCCAGCAGTGAGGCGGCAGGGGTCGCAGATACGCAGTATTTT. The complete variable domain, with remaining parts taken from reference TRBV25-1 and TRBJ2-3, reads EADIYQTPRYLVIGTGKKITLECSQTMGHDKMYWYQQDPGMELHLIHYSYGVNSTEKGDLSSESTVSRIRTEHFPLTLESARPSHTSQYLCASSEAAGVADTQYFGPGTRLTVL.

The chain links TRBV12-3 or TRBV12-4 to TRBJ2-3; no firm D call. The germline V and J ends were trimmed by 0 bases and 9 bases, with 10 bases remaining between them. The CDR3 has 13 amino acids. The CDR3 DNA follows: TGTGCCAGCAGTTTAGCGGAAGATTCAACGCAGTATTTT. Protein product: CASSLAEDSTQYF.

In this sample, this clonotype turned up many times. The rearrangement joins TRBV5-6 to TRBJ1-6, with no clear D. V shed 0 bases and J shed 5 bases, with 6 bases lying between them. The CDR3 is made up of 14 amino acids. The germline gives CDR1 SGHDT, CDR2 YYEEEE. CDR3 DNA: TGTGCCAGCAGCTTGGGGATCCATAATTCACCCCTCCACTTT. Translated: CASSLGIHNSPLHF.